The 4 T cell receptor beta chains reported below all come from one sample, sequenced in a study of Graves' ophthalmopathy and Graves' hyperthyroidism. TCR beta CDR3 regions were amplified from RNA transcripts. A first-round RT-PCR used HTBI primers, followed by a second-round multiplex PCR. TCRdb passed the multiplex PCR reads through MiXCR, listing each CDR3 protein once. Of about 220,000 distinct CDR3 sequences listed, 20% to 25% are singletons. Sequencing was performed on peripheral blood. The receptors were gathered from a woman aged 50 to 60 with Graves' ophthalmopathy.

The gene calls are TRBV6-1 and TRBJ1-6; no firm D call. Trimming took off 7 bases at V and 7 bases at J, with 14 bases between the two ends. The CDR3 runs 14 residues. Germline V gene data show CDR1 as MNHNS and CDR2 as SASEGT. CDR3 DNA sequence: TGTGCCAGCACCGTCACTGGTGGCAATTCACCCCTCCACTTT. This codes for CASTVTGGNSPLHF.

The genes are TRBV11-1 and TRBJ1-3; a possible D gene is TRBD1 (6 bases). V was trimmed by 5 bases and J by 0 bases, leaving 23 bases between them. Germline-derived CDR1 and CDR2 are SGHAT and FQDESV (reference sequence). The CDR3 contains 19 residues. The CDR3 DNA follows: TGTGCCAGCAGCCCCTTAGGGGGGCAGACAGGTCCCTCTGGAAACACCATATATTTT. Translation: CASSPLGGQTGPSGNTIYF.

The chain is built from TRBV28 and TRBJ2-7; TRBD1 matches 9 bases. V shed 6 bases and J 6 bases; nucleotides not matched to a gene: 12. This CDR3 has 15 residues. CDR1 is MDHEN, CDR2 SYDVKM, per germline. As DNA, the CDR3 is TGTGCCAGCAGCACGTTACAGGGGGCTTATGGCGAGCAGTACTTC. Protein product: CASSTLQGAYGEQYF. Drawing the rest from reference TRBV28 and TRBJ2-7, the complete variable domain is DVKVTQSSRYLVKRTGEKVFLECVQDMDHENMFWYRQDPGLGLRLIYFSYDVKMKEKGDIPEGYSVSREKKERFSLILESASTNQTSMYLCASSTLQGAYGEQYFGPGTRLTVT.

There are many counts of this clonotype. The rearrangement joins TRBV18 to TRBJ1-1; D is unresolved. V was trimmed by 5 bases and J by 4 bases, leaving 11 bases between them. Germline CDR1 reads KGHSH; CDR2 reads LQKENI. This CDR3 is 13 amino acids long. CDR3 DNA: TGTGCCAGCTCAGTCGCGGGTGGCACTGAAGCTTTCTTT. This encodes CASSVAGGTEAFF.